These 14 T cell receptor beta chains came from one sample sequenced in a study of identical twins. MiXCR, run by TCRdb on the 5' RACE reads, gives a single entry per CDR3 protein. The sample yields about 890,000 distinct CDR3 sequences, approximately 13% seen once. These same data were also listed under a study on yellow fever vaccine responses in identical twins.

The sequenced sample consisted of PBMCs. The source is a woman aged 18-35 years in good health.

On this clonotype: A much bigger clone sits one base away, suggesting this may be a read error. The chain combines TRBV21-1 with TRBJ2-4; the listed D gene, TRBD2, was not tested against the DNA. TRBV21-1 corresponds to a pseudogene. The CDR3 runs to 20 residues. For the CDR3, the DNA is TGTGCCAGCAGCAAAGGAAGAGGGCCCGGGACTAGCTGGAAAAAAAACATTCAGTACTTC. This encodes CASSKGRGPGTSWKKNIQYF.

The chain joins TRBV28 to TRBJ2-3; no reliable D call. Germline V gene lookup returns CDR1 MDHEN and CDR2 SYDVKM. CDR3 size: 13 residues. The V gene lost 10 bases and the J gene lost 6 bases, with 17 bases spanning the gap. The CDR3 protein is CATGLQIRDTQYF. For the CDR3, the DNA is TGTGCCACCGGCCTCCAGATTCGGGATACGCAGTATTTT.

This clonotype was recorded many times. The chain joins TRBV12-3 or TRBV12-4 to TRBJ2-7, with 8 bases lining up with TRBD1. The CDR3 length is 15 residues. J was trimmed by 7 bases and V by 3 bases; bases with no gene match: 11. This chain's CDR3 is CASSFMDRAVGEQYF. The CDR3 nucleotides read TGTGCCAGCAGTTTTATGGACAGGGCTGTCGGAGAGCAGTACTTC.

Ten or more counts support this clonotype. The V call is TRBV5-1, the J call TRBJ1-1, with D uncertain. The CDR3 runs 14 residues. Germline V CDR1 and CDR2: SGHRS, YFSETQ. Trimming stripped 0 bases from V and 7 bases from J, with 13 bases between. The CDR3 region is CASSLVSGYGEAFF. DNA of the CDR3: TGCGCCAGCAGCTTGGTTTCGGGCTACGGTGAAGCTTTCTTT.

CDR3 loop: CASSPRAGGKDEQYF. The CDR3 DNA follows: TGTGCCAGCAGCCCGCGGGCGGGAGGGAAAGACGAGCAGTACTTC. The rearrangement joins TRBV7-8 to TRBJ2-7, with 9 positions matching TRBD2. V gave up 5 bases and J gave up 5 bases; unmatched junction bases: 10. The germline V gene encodes CDR1 SGHVS and CDR2 FQNEAQ. The CDR3 extends over 15 amino acids.

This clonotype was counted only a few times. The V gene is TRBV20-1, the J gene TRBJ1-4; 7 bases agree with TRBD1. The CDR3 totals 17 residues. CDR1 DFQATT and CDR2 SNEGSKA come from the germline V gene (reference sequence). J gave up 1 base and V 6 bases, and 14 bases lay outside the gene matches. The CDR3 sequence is CSASPGQLLRTNEKLFF. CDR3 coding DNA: TGCAGTGCAAGTCCGGGACAGCTCCTTAGAACTAATGAAAAACTGTTTTTT.

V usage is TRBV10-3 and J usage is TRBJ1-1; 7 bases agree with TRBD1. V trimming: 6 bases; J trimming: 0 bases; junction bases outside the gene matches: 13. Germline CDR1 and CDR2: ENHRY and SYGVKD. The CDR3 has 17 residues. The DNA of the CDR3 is TGTGCCATCAGGGATATAGGGACAGACTCTTTGAACACTGAAGCTTTCTTT. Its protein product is CAIRDIGTDSLNTEAFF.

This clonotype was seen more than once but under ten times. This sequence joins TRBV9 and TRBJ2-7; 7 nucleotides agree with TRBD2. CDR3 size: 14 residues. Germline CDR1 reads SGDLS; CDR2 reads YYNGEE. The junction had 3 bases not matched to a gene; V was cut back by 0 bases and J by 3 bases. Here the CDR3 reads CASSVDGGSYEQYF. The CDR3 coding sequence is TGTGCCAGCAGCGTAGACGGCGGGAGCTACGAGCAGTACTTC. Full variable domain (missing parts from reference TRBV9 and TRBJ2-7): DSGVTQTPKHLITATGQRVTLRCSPRSGDLSVYWYQQSLDQGLQFLIQYYNGEERAKGNILERFSAQQFPDLHSELNLSSLELGDSALYFCASSVDGGSYEQYFGPGTRLTVT.

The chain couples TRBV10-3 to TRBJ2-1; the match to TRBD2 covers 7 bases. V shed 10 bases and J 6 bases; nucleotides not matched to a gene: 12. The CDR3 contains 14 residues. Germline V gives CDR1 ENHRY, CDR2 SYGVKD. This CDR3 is CATSGHSRGNEQFF. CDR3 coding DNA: TGTGCCACTAGCGGACATTCCCGGGGCAATGAGCAGTTCTTC.

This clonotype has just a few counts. The CDR3 region is CASSFSGTQETQYF. In nucleotides, the CDR3 is TGTGCCAGCAGCTTCTCAGGGACCCAAGAGACCCAGTACTTC. This rearrangement joins TRBV13 to TRBJ2-5, with D perhaps TRBD1 or TRBD2 (5 bases each). The V and J ends lost 3 bases and 1 base respectively, with 9 bases between them. There are 14 residues in the CDR3. Germline V gene lookup returns CDR1 PRHDT and CDR2 FYEKMQ (reference sequence).

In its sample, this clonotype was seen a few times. The CDR3 DNA sequence: TGTGCCAGCAGTGAAGGCCCCGGCCCCAGCGAGCAGTACGTC. Translating it yields CASSEGPGPSEQYV. This chain uses TRBV6-1 with TRBJ2-7, with D hard to call. CDR3 length: 14 residues. Per germline, CDR1 MNHNS and CDR2 SASEGT. V lost 1 base and J lost 6, with 13 bases in between.

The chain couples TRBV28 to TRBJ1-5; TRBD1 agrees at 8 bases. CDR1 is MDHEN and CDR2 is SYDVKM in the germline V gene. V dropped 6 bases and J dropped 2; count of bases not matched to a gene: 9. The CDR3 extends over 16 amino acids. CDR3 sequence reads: CASSLTLTGGNQPQHF. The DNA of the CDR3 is TGTGCCAGCAGCTTAACCTTGACAGGGGGCAATCAGCCCCAGCATTTT.

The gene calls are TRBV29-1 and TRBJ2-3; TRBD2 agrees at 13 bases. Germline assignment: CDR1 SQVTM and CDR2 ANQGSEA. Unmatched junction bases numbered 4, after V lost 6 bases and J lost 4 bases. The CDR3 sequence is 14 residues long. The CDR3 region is CSVGLAGVSDTQYF. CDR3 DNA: TGCAGCGTAGGACTAGCGGGGGTCTCAGATACGCAGTATTTT.

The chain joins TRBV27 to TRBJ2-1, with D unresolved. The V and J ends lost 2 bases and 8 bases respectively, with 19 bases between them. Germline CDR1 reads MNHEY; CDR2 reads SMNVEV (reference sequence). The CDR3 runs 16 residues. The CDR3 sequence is CASSLAFGRSIDEQFF. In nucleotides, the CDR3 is TGTGCCAGCAGTTTAGCCTTTGGCCGGAGTATCGATGAGCAGTTCTTC.